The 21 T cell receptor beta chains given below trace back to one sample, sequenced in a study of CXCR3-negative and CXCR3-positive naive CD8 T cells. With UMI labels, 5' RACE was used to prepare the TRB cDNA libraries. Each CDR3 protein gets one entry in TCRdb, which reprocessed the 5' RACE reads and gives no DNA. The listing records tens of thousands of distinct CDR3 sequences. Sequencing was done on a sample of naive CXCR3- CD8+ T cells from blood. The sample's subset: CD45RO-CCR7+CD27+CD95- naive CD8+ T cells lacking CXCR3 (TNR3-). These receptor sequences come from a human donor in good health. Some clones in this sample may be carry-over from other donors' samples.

CDR3 loop: CSAADRQAVYYEQYF. The chain links TRBV20-1 to TRBJ2-7; TCRdb designates TRBD1, a call that cannot be tested without DNA. From germline, CDR1 is DFQATT and CDR2 SNEGSKA (reference sequence). CDR3 length: 15 residues.

CDR3 sequence: CASSHDRAYTEAFF. The J gene is TRBJ1-1, the V gene TRBV14. Germline V gene lookup returns CDR1 SGHDN and CDR2 FVKESK. There are 14 residues in the CDR3.

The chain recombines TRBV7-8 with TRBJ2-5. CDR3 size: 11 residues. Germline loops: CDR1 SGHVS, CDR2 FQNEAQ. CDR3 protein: CASSTWETQYF. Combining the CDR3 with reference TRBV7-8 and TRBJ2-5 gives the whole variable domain GAGVSQSPRYKVAKRGQDVALRCDPISGHVSLFWYQQALGQGPEFLTYFQNEAQLDKSGLPSDRFFAERPEGSVSTLKIQRTQQEDSAVYLCASSTWETQYFGPGTRLLVL.

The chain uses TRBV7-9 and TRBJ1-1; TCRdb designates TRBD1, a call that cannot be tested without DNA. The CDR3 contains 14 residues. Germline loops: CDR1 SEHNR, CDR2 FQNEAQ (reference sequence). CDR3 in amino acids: CASSYTGGAGEAFF.

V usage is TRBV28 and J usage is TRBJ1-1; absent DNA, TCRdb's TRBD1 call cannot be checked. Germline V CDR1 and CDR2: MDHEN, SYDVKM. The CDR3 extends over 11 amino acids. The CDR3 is CASNPGYEAFF.

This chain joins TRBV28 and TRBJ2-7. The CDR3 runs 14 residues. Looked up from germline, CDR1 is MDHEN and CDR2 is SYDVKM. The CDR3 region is CASSLTIGAHEQYF. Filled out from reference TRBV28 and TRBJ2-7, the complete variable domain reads DVKVTQSSRYLVKRTGEKVFLECVQDMDHENMFWYRQDPGLGLRLIYFSYDVKMKEKGDIPEGYSVSREKKERFSLILESASTNQTSMYLCASSLTIGAHEQYFGPGTRLTVT.

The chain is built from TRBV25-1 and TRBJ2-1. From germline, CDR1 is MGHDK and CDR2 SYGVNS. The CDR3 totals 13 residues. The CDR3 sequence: CASRDRAYNEQFF.

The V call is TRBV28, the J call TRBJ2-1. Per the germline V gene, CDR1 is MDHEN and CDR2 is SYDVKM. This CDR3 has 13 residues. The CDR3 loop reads CAIKDQIHNEQFF.

CDR3 loop: CSVEGGEADTQYF. The rearrangement links TRBV29-1 to TRBJ2-3; TCRdb names TRBD2, which stays unverified in the absence of DNA. Per the germline V gene, CDR1 is SQVTM and CDR2 is ANQGSEA. CDR3 length: 13 residues.

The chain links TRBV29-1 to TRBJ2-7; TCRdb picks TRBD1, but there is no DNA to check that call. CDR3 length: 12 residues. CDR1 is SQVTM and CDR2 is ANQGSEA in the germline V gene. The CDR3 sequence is CSVDDRGYEQYF.

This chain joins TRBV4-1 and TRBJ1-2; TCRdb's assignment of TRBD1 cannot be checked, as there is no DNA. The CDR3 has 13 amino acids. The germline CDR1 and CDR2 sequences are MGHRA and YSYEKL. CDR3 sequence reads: CASSQGGSAGYTF.

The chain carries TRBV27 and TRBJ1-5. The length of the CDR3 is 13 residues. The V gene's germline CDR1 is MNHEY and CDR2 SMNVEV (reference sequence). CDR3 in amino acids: CASSFAVNQPQHF.

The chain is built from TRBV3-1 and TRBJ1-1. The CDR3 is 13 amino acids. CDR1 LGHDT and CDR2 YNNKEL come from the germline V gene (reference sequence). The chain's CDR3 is CASSQLSWTEAFF.

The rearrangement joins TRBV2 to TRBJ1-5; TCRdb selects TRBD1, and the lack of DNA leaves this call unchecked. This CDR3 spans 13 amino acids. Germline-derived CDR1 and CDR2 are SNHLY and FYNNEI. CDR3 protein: CASRGDGNQPQHF.

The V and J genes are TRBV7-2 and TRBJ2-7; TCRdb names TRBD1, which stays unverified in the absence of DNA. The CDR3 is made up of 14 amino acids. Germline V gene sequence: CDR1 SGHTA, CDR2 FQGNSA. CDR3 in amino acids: CASSLGGWGIEQYF. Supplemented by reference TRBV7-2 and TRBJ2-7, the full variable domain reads GAGVSQSPSNKVTEKGKDVELRCDPISGHTALYWYRQSLGQGLEFLIYFQGNSAPDKSGLPSDRFSAERTGGSVSTLTIQRTQQEDSAVYLCASSLGGWGIEQYFGPGTRLTVT.

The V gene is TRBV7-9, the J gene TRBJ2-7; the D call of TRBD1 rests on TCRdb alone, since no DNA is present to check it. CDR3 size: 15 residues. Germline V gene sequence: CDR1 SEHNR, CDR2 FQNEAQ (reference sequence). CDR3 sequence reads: CASRGAREDPYEQYF.

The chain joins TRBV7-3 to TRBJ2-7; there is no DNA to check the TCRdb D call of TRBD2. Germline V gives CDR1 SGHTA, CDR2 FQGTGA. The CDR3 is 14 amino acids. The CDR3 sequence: CASSFTGPSDEQYF.

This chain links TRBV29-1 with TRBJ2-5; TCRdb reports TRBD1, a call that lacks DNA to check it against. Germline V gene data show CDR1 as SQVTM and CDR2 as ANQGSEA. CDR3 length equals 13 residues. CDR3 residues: CSVEGGIWETQYF.

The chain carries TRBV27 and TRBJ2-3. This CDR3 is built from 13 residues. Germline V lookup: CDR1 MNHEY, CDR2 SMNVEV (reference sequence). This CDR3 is CASSTFNTDTQYF.

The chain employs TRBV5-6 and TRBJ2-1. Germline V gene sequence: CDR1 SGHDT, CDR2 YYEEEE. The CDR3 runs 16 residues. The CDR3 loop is CASSLAVRASYNEQFF. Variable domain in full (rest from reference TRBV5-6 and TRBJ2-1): DAGVTQSPTHLIKTRGQQVTLRCSPKSGHDTVSWYQQALGQGPQFIFQYYEEEERQRGNFPDRFSGHQFPNYSSELNVNALLLGDSALYLCASSLAVRASYNEQFFGPGTRLTVL.

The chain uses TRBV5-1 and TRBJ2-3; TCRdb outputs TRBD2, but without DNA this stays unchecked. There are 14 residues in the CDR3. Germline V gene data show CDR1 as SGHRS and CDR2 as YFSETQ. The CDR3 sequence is CASSLDGEADTQYF. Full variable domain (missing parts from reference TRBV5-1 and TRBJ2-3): KAGVTQTPRYLIKTRGQQVTLSCSPISGHRSVSWYQQTPGQGLQFLFEYFSETQRNKGNFPGRFSGRQFSNSRSEMNVSTLELGDSALYLCASSLDGEADTQYFGPGTRLTVL.